Below, 26 T cell receptor beta chains from the same sample are listed, as sequenced in a study of T-cell reconstitution after alpha-beta-depleted transplantation in children. Preparation of the TCRbeta library used unique molecular identifiers. TCRdb analysed the PCR reads with MiXCR anew, one entry per CDR3 protein. The sample contains 440,000 or so distinct CDR3 sequences, approximately 11% of which appear only once. Specimen: PBMCs from the stem cell graft donor, collected from the stem cell graft. The receptors originated from a human donor who donated a stem cell graft to a child with acute myeloid leukemia.

In its sample, this clonotype was seen a few times. The chain couples TRBV20-1 to TRBJ2-1; D is ambiguous. Germline values: CDR1 DFQATT, CDR2 SNEGSKA (reference sequence). Trimming pared 3 bases from V and 4 bases from J, leaving 13 bases between. CDR3 length: 14 residues. CDR3 amino acids: CSASSATLYNEQFF. The CDR3 bases are TGCAGTGCTAGTTCTGCGACCCTATACAATGAGCAGTTCTTC.

This clonotype has just a few counts. CDR3 in DNA: TGCGCCAGCAGCGGGGGGACTAGTTTTACCTACAATGAGCAGTTCTTC. Protein sequence: CASSGGTSFTYNEQFF. The J gene is TRBJ2-1, the V gene TRBV5-1; 8 bases fit TRBD2. This CDR3 has 16 amino acids. CDR1 is SGHRS and CDR2 is YFSETQ in the germline V gene. Trimming cost V 4 bases and J 2 bases; bases outside gene matches: 8.

This clonotype was detected a few times. V usage is TRBV20-1 and J usage is TRBJ2-7; TRBD2 agrees at 8 bases. The CDR3 totals 12 residues. Germline V lookup: CDR1 DFQATT, CDR2 SNEGSKA (reference sequence). V lost 5 bases and J lost 3; bases outside the gene matches: 3. CDR3 DNA sequence: TGCAGTGCTGGAGCGGGAGTCTACGAGCAGTACTTC. Its protein is CSAGAGVYEQYF.

This clonotype turned up a few times. This chain connects TRBV27 to TRBJ2-1; D uncertain. This CDR3 is built from 15 residues. Per the germline V gene, CDR1 is MNHEY and CDR2 is SMNVEV (reference sequence). V was pared by 5 bases and J by 2 bases, with 13 bases between. CDR3 sequence reads: CASSLGEVPYNEQFF. The CDR3 DNA reads TGTGCCAGCAGTCTAGGTGAGGTCCCCTACAATGAGCAGTTCTTC.

The chain employs TRBV6-5 and TRBJ1-2, with D possibly matching TRBD1 (6 bases). The CDR3 covers 15 residues. V shed 3 bases and J shed 3 bases, with 14 bases lying between them. The germline gives CDR1 MNHEY, CDR2 SVGAGI. The CDR3 bases are TGTGCCAGCAGTTATCTCTCTGCAGGGGACTATGGCTACACCTTC. Its translation: CASSYLSAGDYGYTF.

The V call is TRBV27, the J call TRBJ1-5; D gene uncertain. The CDR3 has 13 amino acids. V shed 2 bases and J shed 9 bases, with 11 bases lying between them. CDR1 is MNHEY, CDR2 SMNVEV, per germline (reference sequence). The CDR3 nucleotides are TGTGCCAGCAGTTTAGCTTTAGGCGCGCCCCAGCATTTT. Translated, it gives CASSLALGAPQHF.

This chain uses TRBV6-1 with TRBJ2-2; 11 positions match TRBD1. J lost 6 bases, V lost 6 bases, and 6 bases had no gene match. Germline V CDR1 and CDR2: MNHNS, SASEGT. There are 15 residues in the CDR3. The DNA of the CDR3 is TGTGCCAGCAGCGGACAGGGGGCTCGGGCCGGGGAGCTGTTTTTT. It specifies CASSGQGARAGELFF.

This clonotype was seen many times. This sequence joins TRBV20-1 and TRBJ2-7; possibly TRBD2 for D (6 bases). V was clipped by 5 bases and J by 0 bases, with 14 bases between them. From germline, CDR1 is DFQATT and CDR2 SNEGSKA (reference sequence). The CDR3 runs 14 residues. In DNA, the CDR3 is TGCAGTGCTGGCTTTGCGGGGAGCTCCTACGAGCAGTACTTC. Translating it yields CSAGFAGSSYEQYF.

V and J are TRBV29-1 and TRBJ2-1; 10 bases are a match to TRBD2. The CDR3 is 11 residues long. Germline V CDR1 and CDR2: SQVTM, ANQGSEA. V was clipped by 3 bases and J by 15 bases; unmatched bases: 5. CDR3 nucleotide sequence: TGCAGCGTTGACGCTAGCGGGGGCATGTTCTTC. This gives the protein CSVDASGGMFF.

The CDR3 protein is CASSLWTSGAETQYF. In DNA form, the CDR3 reads TGTGCCAGCAGCTTATGGACTAGCGGGGCGGAGACCCAGTACTTC. The rearrangement links TRBV7-9 to TRBJ2-5, with 12 positions matching TRBD2. Germline V gene data show CDR1 as SEHNR and CDR2 as FQNEAQ (reference sequence). The CDR3 covers 15 residues. The V and J ends lost 2 bases and 5 bases, in that order; junction bases with no gene match: 3.

This rearrangement joins TRBV7-9 to TRBJ2-6; TRBD2 is a possible D gene (5 bases). The CDR3 has 16 amino acids. The germline V gene encodes CDR1 SEHNR and CDR2 FQNEAQ (reference sequence). V was cut by 6 bases and J by 3 bases, with 15 bases left in between. The CDR3: CASRTISPVGANVLTF. CDR3 bases: TGTGCCAGCAGGACTATCAGCCCGGTTGGGGCCAACGTCCTGACTTTC.

A single count supports this clonotype. The rearrangement links TRBV10-2 to TRBJ2-2; perhaps D is TRBD1 or TRBD2 (5 bases each). The CDR3 loop spans 16 amino acids. CDR1 and CDR2 (germline): WSHSY, SAAADI. Trimming took 6 bases from V and 0 from J, leaving 14 bases between them. CDR3 in DNA: TGCGCCAGCAGCCGGGACCCATTGTCGAACACCGGGGAGCTGTTTTTT. This sequence encodes CASSRDPLSNTGELFF.

This clonotype was seen more than once but under ten times. V is TRBV5-1 and J is TRBJ1-2; D call uncertain. The CDR3 runs 14 residues. Germline V lookup: CDR1 SGHRS, CDR2 YFSETQ. V lost 1 base, J lost 7 bases, and 14 bases lay in between. CDR3 protein: CASSLTVIDPGYTF. For the CDR3, the DNA is TGCGCCAGCAGCTTGACGGTGATCGATCCTGGCTACACCTTC.

This clonotype was found many times. The chain has TRBV12-3 or TRBV12-4 and TRBJ2-3; D uncertain. The length of the CDR3 is 13 residues. Trimming shortened V by 0 bases and J by 4 bases, and 5 bases separated the two germline ends. CDR3: CASSLAYPDTQYF. CDR3 DNA sequence: TGTGCCAGCAGTTTAGCCTACCCAGATACGCAGTATTTT.

J is TRBJ2-3 and V is TRBV5-1, with unresolved D. This CDR3 is built from 14 residues. The germline gives CDR1 SGHRS, CDR2 YFSETQ. The V and J ends lost 0 bases and 6 bases respectively, with 11 bases between them. The CDR3 loop is CASSLAQDGDTQYF. The CDR3 nucleotides are TGCGCCAGCAGCTTGGCCCAAGACGGGGATACGCAGTATTTT.

This clonotype occurred a few times. The rearrangement links TRBV29-1 to TRBJ2-1; possibly TRBD2 for D (6 bases). The germline V and J ends were trimmed by 5 bases and 5 bases, with 16 bases remaining between them. Per the germline V gene, CDR1 is SQVTM and CDR2 is ANQGSEA. CDR3 size: 14 residues. CDR3 in amino acids: CSVPPRGNDNEQFF. CDR3 sequence (DNA): TGCAGCGTTCCCCCCCGCGGGAACGACAATGAGCAGTTCTTC.

This chain connects TRBV6-2 or TRBV6-3 to TRBJ1-3; D gene uncertain. The germline V and J ends were trimmed by 11 bases and 0 bases, with 11 bases remaining between them. From germline, CDR1 is MNHEY and CDR2 SVGEGT. This CDR3 spans 13 amino acids. The CDR3 loop is CASHRSSGNTIYF. CDR3 sequence (DNA): TGTGCCTCACATCGGAGCTCTGGAAACACCATATATTTT.

This clonotype came up a few times. In nucleotides, the CDR3 is TGCGCCAGCAGCTTGTCCGCGGGGGTCAACACAGATACGCAGTATTTT. The encoded protein is CASSLSAGVNTDTQYF. The chain employs TRBV5-1 and TRBJ2-3; 7 nucleotides match TRBD2. Germline V gives CDR1 SGHRS, CDR2 YFSETQ. J lost 2 bases, V lost 1 base, and 7 bases had no gene match. This CDR3 spans 16 amino acids.

In this sample, this clonotype turned up many times. The rearrangement joins TRBV6-2 or TRBV6-3 to TRBJ2-6; TRBD1 is a possible D gene (5 bases). The CDR3 totals 15 residues. Per the germline V gene, CDR1 is MNHEY and CDR2 is SVGEGT. Trimming took 2 bases from V and 0 from J, leaving 5 bases between them. The CDR3 DNA sequence: TGTGCCAGCAGTTACAGGGGCTCTGGGGCCAACGTCCTGACTTTC. Its translation is CASSYRGSGANVLTF.

There are many counts of this clonotype. The chain is built from TRBV7-3 and TRBJ2-1, with 14 bases fitting TRBD2. The CDR3 is 17 amino acids. The junction had 6 bases not matched to a gene; V was cut back by 2 bases and J by 6 bases. Germline CDR1 is SGHTA and CDR2 is FQGTGA. CDR3 region: CASSLDGTSGRTNEQFF. CDR3 DNA sequence: TGTGCCAGCAGCTTAGACGGGACTAGCGGGAGAACCAATGAGCAGTTCTTC.

This clonotype was detected a few times. CDR3 in DNA: TGTGCCATCAGTGACTCCCCTGGAGCGTTAAGCTCCTACGAGCAGTACTTC. Protein sequence: CAISDSPGALSSYEQYF. The J gene is TRBJ2-7, the V gene TRBV10-3; D unresolved. The CDR3 is made up of 17 amino acids. CDR1 ENHRY and CDR2 SYGVKD come from the germline V gene. Between the trimmed V and J ends, which lost 3 bases and 0 bases, there was a span of 18 bases.

This sequence joins TRBV5-1 and TRBJ2-1; TRBD2 aligns across 9 bases. Trimming took 4 bases from V and 4 from J; bases not matched to a gene: 9. The CDR3 consists of 16 residues. Germline V gives CDR1 SGHRS, CDR2 YFSETQ. Here the CDR3 reads CASSGIAGALYNEQFF. The DNA of the CDR3 is TGCGCCAGCAGCGGAATAGCGGGAGCCCTATACAATGAGCAGTTCTTC.

The chain combines TRBV9 with TRBJ2-1; weak D call: TRBD2 (5 bases). CDR1 SGDLS and CDR2 YYNGEE come from the germline V gene. This CDR3 region has 17 residues. V was shortened by 4 bases and J by 0 bases, with 17 bases between the two germline ends. CDR3 sequence reads: CASSNRGALSSYNEQFF. The CDR3 DNA reads TGTGCCAGCAGCAATCGGGGAGCGTTGAGCTCCTACAATGAGCAGTTCTTC. The entire variable domain, with the rest obtained from reference TRBV9 and TRBJ2-1, is as follows: DSGVTQTPKHLITATGQRVTLRCSPRSGDLSVYWYQQSLDQGLQFLIQYYNGEERAKGNILERFSAQQFPDLHSELNLSSLELGDSALYFCASSNRGALSSYNEQFFGPGTRLTVL.

In its sample, this clonotype was seen many times. The J gene is TRBJ2-6, the V gene TRBV12-3 or TRBV12-4, with a weak D call TRBD2 (5 bases). The CDR3 is 15 residues long. With 8 bases removed from V and 3 bases from J, the gap between germline ends came to 14 bases. The CDR3 loop is CASDARGGGANVLTF. As DNA, the CDR3 is TGTGCCAGCGACGCCCGGGGTGGTGGGGCCAACGTCCTGACTTTC.

This clonotype has more than one count but fewer than ten. V usage is TRBV7-2 and J usage is TRBJ2-7; TRBD2 agrees at 11 bases. V trimming: 1 base; J trimming: 3 bases; junction bases outside the gene matches: 2. Germline CDR1 is SGHTA and CDR2 is FQGNSA. CDR3 length: 15 residues. The CDR3 loop reads CASSLVTSGGYEQYF. The CDR3, as DNA: TGTGCCAGCAGCTTAGTCACTAGCGGGGGCTACGAGCAGTACTTC.

This clonotype has only a few counts. The genes are TRBV4-3 and TRBJ1-4, with 7 bases matching TRBD1. V shed 3 bases, J shed 3 bases, and the junction held 7 bases outside the gene matches. Germline assignment: CDR1 LGHNA and CDR2 YSLEER. The CDR3 spans 16 residues. The CDR3 spells CASSHKGAGPNEKLFF. As DNA, the CDR3 is TGCGCCAGCAGCCACAAGGGGGCAGGGCCTAATGAAAAACTGTTTTTT.